The next 19 T cell receptor beta chains were all read from a single sample in a study of CD8+ T cells in alopecia areata. In about five patients, CD4+ T cells were split by CD25+CD127- sorting. After isolation, RNA underwent reverse transcription to generate cDNA as the sequencing template. Sequencing was performed with immunoSEQ multiplex PCR; in TCRdb, only in-frame clones are kept and a portion is missing. There are tens of thousands of clones in the sample; roughly 60% occur only once, and 4.5% to 5.5% lies in the top ten. Sequencing input: CD4+ Tregs sorted from blood. The receptors come from a human donor with alopecia areata.

This chain links TRBV11-2 with TRBJ2-5; 9 nucleotides line up with TRBD2. CDR3 length: 16 residues. Per the germline V gene, CDR1 is SGHAT and CDR2 is FQNNGV. The V segment lost 1 base and the J segment 4 bases; nucleotides outside the gene matches: 7. DNA for the CDR3: TGTGCCAGCAGCTTAGTAGGCGGGGGGGCCCCAGAGACCCAGTACTTC. It encodes CASSLVGGGAPETQYF.

The chain links TRBV2 to TRBJ1-6; D gene unclear. The V end was cut by 4 bases, the J end by 9 bases, with 7 bases between. The CDR3 is made up of 12 amino acids. Germline loops: CDR1 SNHLY, CDR2 FYNNEI. Written as DNA, the CDR3 is TGTGCCAGCAGTGTATATGGTTCACCCCTCCACTTT. This codes for CASSVYGSPLHF.

The V gene is TRBV7-8, the J gene TRBJ1-3, with D hard to call. Trimming shortened V by 5 bases and J by 7 bases, and 21 bases separated the two germline ends. The CDR3 spans 16 residues. In germline, CDR1 is SGHVS, CDR2 FQNEAQ. The chain's CDR3 is CASSPDRAGLPNTIYF. The CDR3 nucleotides read TGTGCCAGCAGCCCGGATCGAGCCGGCTTGCCGAACACCATATATTTT.

J is TRBJ2-7 and V is TRBV27; D gene unclear. Germline-derived CDR1 and CDR2 are MNHEY and SMNVEV (reference sequence). Trimming pared 0 bases from V and 4 bases from J, leaving 7 bases between. CDR3 length: 13 residues. DNA of the CDR3: TGTGCCAGCAGTTTATCCAGCAGGTACGAGCAGTACTTC. Its protein product is CASSLSSRYEQYF.

V and J are TRBV6-1 and TRBJ2-1; the D gene could be TRBD1 or TRBD2 (5 bases each). V gave up 2 bases and J gave up 6 bases, with 14 bases separating them. Germline CDR1 reads MNHNS; CDR2 reads SASEGT. The CDR3 spans 15 residues. The chain's CDR3 is CASSERGARVNEQFF. In DNA form, the CDR3 reads TGTGCCAGCAGTGAAAGGGGAGCAAGGGTCAATGAGCAGTTCTTC.

In its sample, this clone was seen once. The chain employs TRBV28 and TRBJ1-5; 8 nucleotides match TRBD1. The V segment lost 2 bases and the J segment 0 bases; nucleotides outside the gene matches: 6. Germline CDR1 is MDHEN and CDR2 is SYDVKM. The CDR3 runs to 17 residues. The CDR3 nucleotides read TGTGCCAGCAGTTTAGGGGACAGGCGGTATAGCAATCAGCCCCAGCATTTT. This sequence encodes CASSLGDRRYSNQPQHF.

The rearrangement uses TRBV7-2 and TRBJ1-5; TRBD1 matches 8 bases. CDR1 is SGHTA and CDR2 is FQGNSA in the germline V gene. This CDR3 spans 15 amino acids. Unmatched junction bases numbered 9, after V lost 4 bases and J lost 7 bases. The DNA of the CDR3 is TGTGCCAGCAGCTCCGGGGTACAGGGGGGCCAGCCCCAGCATTTT. This sequence encodes CASSSGVQGGQPQHF.

This CDR3 is CASSSGPGTDTQYF. The DNA of the CDR3 is TGTGCCAGCAGCTCAGGCCCGGGCACAGATACGCAGTATTTT. V gene TRBV7-2 combines with J gene TRBJ2-3; D is undetermined. The CDR3 is 14 amino acids. V shed 4 bases and J shed 1 base, with 9 bases lying between them. The germline gives CDR1 SGHTA, CDR2 FQGNSA.

V and J are TRBV5-1 and TRBJ2-7; tentatively, D is TRBD1 or TRBD2 (5 bases each). V was cut by 0 bases and J by 3 bases, with 19 bases left in between. In germline, CDR1 is SGHRS, CDR2 YFSETQ. The CDR3 has 17 residues. The CDR3 is CASSLDLGRDGHYEQYF. The CDR3, as DNA: TGCGCCAGCAGCTTGGACTTGGGCCGGGACGGACACTACGAGCAGTACTTC.

This clone has only a few counts. The chain combines TRBV5-1 with TRBJ2-7; perhaps TRBD2 as D (6 bases). Per the germline V gene, CDR1 is SGHRS and CDR2 is YFSETQ. V was shortened by 4 bases and J by 2 bases, with 16 bases between the two germline ends. CDR3 length: 15 residues. The chain's CDR3 is CASSKQWDSAYEQYF. For the CDR3, the DNA is TGCGCCAGCAGCAAGCAATGGGACTCAGCCTACGAGCAGTACTTC.

This chain joins TRBV7-9 and TRBJ2-6, with 9 bases fitting TRBD1. The CDR3 runs to 18 residues. The V and J ends lost 2 bases and 4 bases, in that order; junction bases with no gene match: 9. CDR1 SEHNR and CDR2 FQNEAQ come from the germline V gene (reference sequence). The CDR3, as DNA: TGTGCCAGCAGCTTAATTCCGGGACAGGGATCCGGGGCCAACGTCCTGACTTTC. It codes for CASSLIPGQGSGANVLTF.

The chain joins TRBV25-1 to TRBJ2-2; no clear D. The CDR3 is made up of 13 amino acids. Germline V gene sequence: CDR1 MGHDK, CDR2 SYGVNS. Trimming removed 5 bases at V and 7 bases at J, with 11 bases between. The CDR3 sequence: CASSMVLGGELFF. The CDR3 DNA follows: TGTGCCAGCAGTATGGTCCTCGGCGGGGAGCTGTTTTTT.

V gene TRBV28 combines with J gene TRBJ1-2, with no clear D. CDR3 length: 17 residues. V shed 4 bases and J shed 6 bases, with 24 bases lying between them. CDR1 MDHEN and CDR2 SYDVKM come from the germline V gene. The CDR3, as DNA: TGTGCCAGCAGTTCCTCACCTCACTCCGGATCAAACGATGGCTACACCTTC. Protein: CASSSSPHSGSNDGYTF.

The rearrangement joins TRBV2 to TRBJ2-3; the match to TRBD2 covers 11 bases. CDR3 size: 15 residues. V lost 3 bases to trimming and J lost 4 bases; unmatched junction nucleotides: 3. Germline loops: CDR1 SNHLY, CDR2 FYNNEI. The CDR3 DNA is TGTGCCAGCAGTGATATAGCGGGAGGGCCAGATACGCAGTATTTT. This encodes CASSDIAGGPDTQYF.

This clone has just a few counts. This sequence joins TRBV6-5 and TRBJ2-5; 8 bases agree with TRBD1. There are 12 residues in the CDR3. Germline values: CDR1 MNHEY, CDR2 SVGAGI. J gave up 4 bases and V 5 bases, and 0 bases lay outside the gene matches. This chain's CDR3 is CASSTGGETQYF. In nucleotides, the CDR3 is TGTGCCAGCAGTACAGGGGGAGAGACCCAGTACTTC.

This clone was detected only a few times. CDR3 nucleotides: TGTGCCAGCAGTTCCTGGGGACTAGCGGGAGGGCCGCCAGCCAAAAACATTCAGTACTTC. Protein sequence: CASSSWGLAGGPPAKNIQYF. This chain joins TRBV27 and TRBJ2-4; 16 positions agree with TRBD2. With V trimmed by 4 bases and J by 0 bases, 9 bases remained unmatched. This CDR3 is built from 20 residues. Looked up from germline, CDR1 is MNHEY and CDR2 is SMNVEV (reference sequence).

There are a few counts of this clone. V usage is TRBV5-1 and J usage is TRBJ2-6; D not resolved. Per the germline V gene, CDR1 is SGHRS and CDR2 is YFSETQ. V dropped 2 bases and J dropped 6 bases, with 9 bases sitting between them. This CDR3 spans 14 amino acids. In DNA form, the CDR3 reads TGCGCCAGCAGCTTCGGACCTCCGGCCAACGTCCTGACTTTC. Its protein is CASSFGPPANVLTF.

The chain combines TRBV7-8 with TRBJ1-1; D is possibly TRBD1 (5 bases). The CDR3 is 14 residues long. V dropped 5 bases and J dropped 2 bases, with 12 bases sitting between them. Germline-derived CDR1 and CDR2 are SGHVS and FQNEAQ. The CDR3 DNA reads TGTGCCAGCAGCCTCAGGGAGGGTAACACTGAAGCTTTCTTT. Protein sequence: CASSLREGNTEAFF.

DNA for the CDR3: TGTGCCAGCAGCCCCTCGCGGGGGCTGGAGCAGTTCTTC. Amino acid sequence: CASSPSRGLEQFF. V gene TRBV7-9 combines with J gene TRBJ2-1, with D maybe TRBD2 (7 bases). Per germline, CDR1 SEHNR and CDR2 FQNEAQ (reference sequence). This CDR3 is built from 13 residues. V lost 5 bases and J 10 bases, leaving 15 bases between the germline ends.